Each of the 18 T cell receptor beta chains below was sequenced from the same sample in a study of tumor and adjacent non-tumor tissue in lung cancer. RNA was extracted from bulk tissue without any cell sorting. Three rounds of nested PCR, following a modified ARM-PCR protocol, produced the TCRbeta library. In TCRdb, the multiplex PCR reads were re-called with MiXCR into one record per CDR3 protein. The sample shows fewer than 130,000 distinct CDR3 sequences, nearly 85% of them seen only once. Sample: lung tumor tissue. These receptors came from a man in his 70s with non-small cell lung cancer.

The J gene is TRBJ1-5, the V gene TRBV2, with D possibly TRBD1 on 6 matching bases. The germline V gene encodes CDR1 SNHLY and CDR2 FYNNEI. This CDR3 comprises 15 residues. The V gene lost 7 bases and the J gene lost 7 bases, with 20 bases spanning the gap. The CDR3 loop is CASMVGQSIKQPQHF. CDR3 nucleotides: TGTGCCAGCATGGTAGGACAGTCGATCAAACAGCCCCAGCATTTT.

The V gene is TRBV11-3, the J gene TRBJ2-1, with D perhaps TRBD1 or TRBD2 (5 bases each). V dropped 1 base and J dropped 7 bases, with 14 bases sitting between them. The length of the CDR3 is 15 residues. Germline CDR1 reads SGHNT; CDR2 reads YENEEA. CDR3 amino acids: CASSLVWGSGNEQFF. CDR3 bases: TGTGCCAGCAGCTTAGTATGGGGGAGTGGGAATGAGCAGTTCTTC.

Of note for this clonotype: The junction departs from germline at one end; a sequencing error may be responsible. The chain combines TRBV28 with TRBJ1-2; D is undetermined. The CDR3 loop spans 14 amino acids. Germline CDR1 reads MDHEN; CDR2 reads SYDVKM. Here the CDR3 reads CASHDSGIRNGYTF. In DNA form, the CDR3 reads TGCGCCAGCCACGATTCAGGCATACGCAATGGCTACACCTTC.

This clonotype was seen ten or more times. The genes are TRBV6-2 or TRBV6-3 and TRBJ1-1; tentatively, D is TRBD1 (5 bases). Trimming took off 2 bases at V and 3 bases at J, with 16 bases between the two ends. CDR1 and CDR2 from the germline V gene are MNHEY and SVGEGT. This CDR3 contains 16 residues. Here the CDR3 DNA reads TGTGCCAGCAGTTACGTGGGTCTGGGGGGTGACACTGAAGCTTTCTTT. As protein: CASSYVGLGGDTEAFF.

The chain combines TRBV28 with TRBJ1-6; TRBD1 is a possible D gene (5 bases). Germline values: CDR1 MDHEN, CDR2 SYDVKM. The ends were cut back, 7 bases at V and 10 bases at J, with 11 bases in the middle. The CDR3 runs to 12 residues. CDR3 nucleotide sequence: TGTGCCAGCAATGAGGGGAACTCACCCCTCCACTTT. This gives the protein CASNEGNSPLHF.

Details on this clonotype: An end of the junction differs from the germline gene, which may be a read error. V gene TRBV6-2 or TRBV6-3 combines with J gene TRBJ2-1; possibly TRBD1 for D (5 bases). Germline V gene data show CDR1 as MNHEY and CDR2 as SVGEGT. The CDR3 loop spans 13 amino acids. CDR3 amino acids: CASDSGGYNERFF. CDR3 DNA: TGTGCCAGCGACAGTGGCGGTTACAATGAGCGGTTCTTC.

To note about this clonotype: An end of the junction does not agree with germline; a read error may underlie this. The chain has TRBV6-5 and TRBJ1-5; D is possibly TRBD1 (5 bases). This CDR3 spans 16 amino acids. Per the germline V gene, CDR1 is MNHEY and CDR2 is SVGAGI. Here the CDR3 DNA reads TGTGCCAGCAGTACCCGGGTGGGGGGAACGGGTCAGCCCAAGCATTTT. This translates into CASSTRVGGTGQPKHF.

V usage is TRBV12-3 or TRBV12-4 and J usage is TRBJ2-2; D uncertain. The CDR3 is made up of 13 amino acids. The V end lost 5 bases, the J end lost 8 bases, and 12 bases lay between the germline ends. This CDR3 reads CASSRFGAGELFF. CDR3 bases: TGTGCCAGCAGTAGGTTCGGCGCAGGGGAGCTGTTTTTT.

This sequence joins TRBV6-1 and TRBJ2-6; D possibly corresponds to TRBD1 (5 bases). CDR3 length equals 14 residues. Trimming took 7 bases from V and 17 from J, leaving 24 bases between them. Germline assignment: CDR1 MNHNS and CDR2 SASEGT. CDR3 sequence (DNA): TGTGCCAGCAATACAGGCTCTGGGGCCAACATCGTGACTTTC. This gives the protein CASNTGSGANIVTF.

The chain couples TRBV6-1 to TRBJ2-1; the D gene is possibly TRBD2 (5 bases). The V end was cut by 7 bases, the J end by 9 bases, with 22 bases between. Germline V lookup: CDR1 MNHNS, CDR2 SASEGT. This CDR3 contains 15 residues. The CDR3: CASTHNAGFNIEQFF. The CDR3 nucleotides are TGTGCCAGCACGCATAACGCGGGCTTCAACATTGAGCAGTTCTTC.

Comments on this clonotype: One junction end disagrees with the germline gene, perhaps due to a read error. This chain uses TRBV4-1 with TRBJ1-5; 9 bases match TRBD1. The CDR3 loop spans 17 amino acids. CDR1 is MGHRA, CDR2 YSYEKL, per germline. The CDR3, as DNA: TGCGCCAGCAGCCAGGGGACAGGGTATAATGGCAATCGGCCCCAGCATTTT. It is translated as CASSQGTGYNGNRPQHF.

Of note for this clonotype: It may be a read error: a sequence one base away is much more abundant. The chain couples TRBV28 to TRBJ1-1, with D perhaps matching TRBD1 (5 bases). Germline lookup yields CDR1 MDHEN and CDR2 SYDVKM. The CDR3 extends over 15 amino acids. This CDR3 is CTSSLLIYSGGEAFF. For the CDR3, the DNA is TGTACCAGCAGTTTATTAATCTATTCGGGGGGTGAAGCTTTCTTT. Combining the CDR3 with reference TRBV28 and TRBJ1-1 gives the whole variable domain DVKVTQSSRYLVKRTGEKVFLECVQDMDHENMFWYRQDPGLGLRLIYFSYDVKMKEKGDIPEGYSVSREKKERFSLILESASTNQTSMYLCTSSLLIYSGGEAFFGQGTRLTVV.

Note on this clonotype: The junction does not match germline at one end; this may be a read error. The chain combines TRBV6-2 or TRBV6-3 with TRBJ2-2, with 10 bases that match TRBD2. The length of the CDR3 is 16 residues. CDR1 is MNHEY, CDR2 SVGEGT, per germline. For the CDR3, the DNA is TGTGCCAGCAGACGACTAGCGGGTACGAACATCGGGGAGCTCTTTTTT. This encodes CASRRLAGTNIGELFF.

This clonotype was counted a single time. V is TRBV5-6 and J is TRBJ1-2, with a weak D call TRBD1 (6 bases). The CDR3 runs 16 residues. V was clipped by 4 bases and J by 10 bases, with 26 bases between them. Germline loops: CDR1 SGHDT, CDR2 YYEEEE. The DNA of the CDR3 is TGTGCCAGCAGCGATCGTACAGGGTTGCAGTATGTAGCCTACACCTTC. Its protein product is CASSDRTGLQYVAYTF.

Points on this clonotype: A much more abundant neighbour one base away suggests this may be a read error. This chain's CDR3 is CASSVRTGTRGSGYTF. In DNA form, the CDR3 reads TGTGCCAGCAGCGTTAGAACCGGGACAAGGGGCAGTGGCTACACCTTC. The V and J genes are TRBV7-8 and TRBJ1-2; weak D call: TRBD1 (6 bases). V gave up 5 bases and J gave up 7 bases, with 23 bases separating them. There are 16 residues in the CDR3. Germline V gene sequence: CDR1 SGHVS, CDR2 FQNEAQ.

With respect to this clonotype: The junction does not match germline at one end; this may be a read error. The V call is TRBV10-3, the J call TRBJ1-1; D may be TRBD1 (5 bases). The CDR3 is made up of 15 amino acids. Germline V gene sequence: CDR1 ENHRY, CDR2 SYGVKD. CDR3 region: CVISDLGQDMSEAVF. The CDR3 DNA reads TGTGTCATCAGTGATCTAGGACAAGATATGTCTGAAGCTGTCTTT.

The chain combines TRBV6-1 with TRBJ2-3, with D unclear. V lost 3 bases, J lost 6 bases, and 7 bases lay in between. Germline CDR1 reads MNHNS; CDR2 reads SASEGT. The CDR3 loop spans 12 amino acids. CDR3 sequence: CASSDFGDTQYF. The CDR3 DNA sequence: TGTGCCAGCAGTGACTTCGGGGATACGCAGTATTTT.

The rearrangement uses TRBV7-8 and TRBJ1-2, with D possibly matching TRBD1 (5 bases). Germline V gives CDR1 SGHVS, CDR2 FQNEAQ. The V end lost 4 bases, the J end lost 10 bases, and 19 bases lay between the germline ends. This CDR3 has 14 residues. This CDR3 is CASSSVQGSADYTF. For the CDR3, the DNA is TGTGCCAGCAGCTCAGTCCAGGGATCGGCTGACTACACCTTC.